One sample yielded the 12 T cell receptor beta chains listed below, sequenced in a study of beta chain features in type 1 diabetes. What was sequenced were expressed TCRB transcripts, since all of the isolated RNA had been reverse transcribed. Data came from immunoSEQ multiplex PCR; TCRdb stores just in-frame clones and leaves some out. The sample lists 150,000 to 180,000 clones, 8.5% to 14% occurring once. Sequenced material: central memory CD4+ T cells from blood. Receptors originate from a young man in good health.

The V gene is TRBV30, the J gene TRBJ2-7; D is possibly TRBD1 (6 bases). CDR1 and CDR2 (germline): GTSNPN, SVGIG (reference sequence). V shed 3 bases and J shed 3 bases, with 9 bases lying between them. The CDR3 loop spans 12 amino acids. The CDR3 spells CAWRTGGYEQYF. CDR3 coding DNA: TGTGCCTGGAGGACAGGAGGCTACGAGCAGTACTTC.

There are a few counts of this clone. The gene calls are TRBV4-3 and TRBJ2-7; 7 bases agree with TRBD1. The CDR3 sequence is 15 residues long. Germline loops: CDR1 LGHNA, CDR2 YSLEER. J lost 4 bases, V lost 2 bases, and 8 bases had no gene match. The CDR3 DNA reads TGCGCCAGCAGCCAATACACAGGGGTAAAGTACGAGCAGTACTTC. This translates into CASSQYTGVKYEQYF.

This clone has only a few counts. The chain carries TRBV19 and TRBJ2-2; 8 nucleotides line up with TRBD1. The CDR3 contains 15 residues. The V gene end was trimmed by 5 bases and the J gene end by 3 bases; junction bases not matched to a gene: 5. The germline V gene encodes CDR1 LNHDA and CDR2 SQIVND (reference sequence). The CDR3 DNA reads as TGTGCCAGTAGTCGTTTGGACAGGGACACCGGGGAGCTGTTTTTT. The encoded protein is CASSRLDRDTGELFF.

The chain combines TRBV4-3 with TRBJ2-5; 9 nucleotides agree with TRBD2. Germline V gene sequence: CDR1 LGHNA, CDR2 YSLEER. V gave up 1 base and J gave up 9 bases; unmatched junction bases: 9. This CDR3 has 15 residues. This CDR3 reads CASSQALAGASAQYF. CDR3 nucleotide sequence: TGCGCCAGCAGCCAAGCACTAGCGGGTGCCTCGGCCCAGTACTTC.

This clone was observed at least ten times. The rearrangement uses TRBV11-2 and TRBJ2-3, with 8 positions matching TRBD2. The CDR3 spans 15 residues. With 8 bases clipped from V and 3 bases from J, the junction kept 10 bases outside the gene matches. Germline CDR1 reads SGHAT; CDR2 reads FQNNGV. The CDR3 sequence is CASHDTTGGTDTQYF. The CDR3 nucleotides read TGTGCCAGCCACGACACGACGGGAGGGACAGATACGCAGTATTTT. The full variable domain, its missing parts supplied by reference TRBV11-2 and TRBJ2-3, is EAGVAQSPRYKIIEKRQSVAFWCNPISGHATLYWYQQILGQGPKLLIQFQNNGVVDDSQLPKDRFSAERLKGVDSTLKIQPAKLEDSAVYLCASHDTTGGTDTQYFGPGTRLTVL.

At least ten counts were recorded for this clone. The chain is built from TRBV4-3 and TRBJ1-4; possible D gene TRBD1, 5 bases. The germline V gene encodes CDR1 LGHNA and CDR2 YSLEER. The CDR3 is 15 amino acids. Trimming removed 4 bases from V and 8 bases from J, with 17 bases in between. The CDR3 sequence is CASSPSHVPGEKLFF. The DNA for the CDR3 is TGCGCCAGCAGCCCATCCCACGTTCCAGGGGAAAAACTGTTTTTT.

This clone has more than one count but fewer than ten. This rearrangement joins TRBV11-3 to TRBJ2-3; 9 nucleotides align to TRBD1. Germline V gene data show CDR1 as SGHNT and CDR2 as YENEEA. CDR3 length equals 15 residues. With V trimmed by 5 bases and J by 6 bases, 9 bases remained unmatched. The CDR3 spells CASSGRDRASDTQYF. CDR3 coding DNA: TGTGCCAGCAGCGGCCGGGACAGGGCCTCCGATACGCAGTATTTT.

J is TRBJ2-5 and V is TRBV28; 7 bases align to TRBD2. The CDR3 has 14 residues. The J segment lost 4 bases and the V segment lost 6 bases, leaving 8 bases of the junction unmatched. Germline CDR1 and CDR2: MDHEN and SYDVKM. The CDR3 here is CASSLGTNIETQYF. CDR3 DNA: TGTGCCAGCAGCTTGGGGACTAACATAGAGACCCAGTACTTC.

The chain has TRBV5-1 and TRBJ2-3; maybe TRBD1 (6 bases). Germline CDR1 reads SGHRS; CDR2 reads YFSETQ. The CDR3 extends over 14 amino acids. Deletions cut 4 bases from V and 3 bases from J, with 12 bases between. This CDR3 reads CASSQTGRTDTQYF. As DNA, the CDR3 is TGCGCCAGCAGCCAGACAGGACGAACAGATACGCAGTATTTT.

V and J are TRBV14 and TRBJ2-1; 7 bases match TRBD2. This CDR3 has 15 residues. The J segment lost 5 bases and the V segment lost 0 bases, leaving 4 bases of the junction unmatched. CDR1 and CDR2 from the germline V gene are SGHDN and FVKESK. Here the CDR3 reads CASSQDALANNEQFF. The CDR3 DNA follows: TGTGCCAGCAGCCAAGATGCACTAGCGAACAATGAGCAGTTCTTC.

The V and J genes are TRBV6-6 and TRBJ2-4; 8 nucleotides align to TRBD1. Looked up from germline, CDR1 is MNHNY and CDR2 is SVGAGI (reference sequence). CDR3 length: 15 amino acids. The V and J ends lost 5 bases and 3 bases, in that order; junction bases with no gene match: 6. CDR3 in DNA: TGTGCCAGCAGTCCTTCGACAGGGGTCAAAAACATTCAGTACTTC. Amino acids: CASSPSTGVKNIQYF.

V gene TRBV5-1 combines with J gene TRBJ2-5; D is undetermined. Deletions cut 1 base from V and 1 base from J, with 8 bases between. CDR3 length equals 14 residues. The germline V gene encodes CDR1 SGHRS and CDR2 YFSETQ. The CDR3 here is CASSLKQLQETQYF. In DNA form, the CDR3 reads TGCGCCAGCAGCTTGAAGCAACTCCAAGAGACCCAGTACTTC.